At least ten counts were recorded for the clone carrying this T cell receptor beta chain. CDR3 regions of TCR beta were amplified from RNA transcripts. First-round RT-PCR used HTBI primers; second-round multiplex PCR followed. Each CDR3 protein is one row after TCRdb ran MiXCR on the multiplex PCR reads. The sample lists 660,000 or so distinct CDR3 sequences, 35% to 45% seen once, with under 3.5% in the top ten. The data derive from a study of Graves' ophthalmopathy and Graves' hyperthyroidism. Material: peripheral blood. This clonotype was sampled from an adult man with Graves' ophthalmopathy.

For the CDR3, the DNA is TGTGCCAGCAGCGTAGGACAGGCTTATAATTCACCCCTCCACTTT. Translated, it gives CASSVGQAYNSPLHF. The chain links TRBV9 to TRBJ1-6, with a possible D match to TRBD1 (6 bases). This CDR3 is built from 15 residues. Deletions cut 0 bases from V and 4 bases from J, with 8 bases between. CDR1 and CDR2 (germline): SGDLS, YYNGEE.